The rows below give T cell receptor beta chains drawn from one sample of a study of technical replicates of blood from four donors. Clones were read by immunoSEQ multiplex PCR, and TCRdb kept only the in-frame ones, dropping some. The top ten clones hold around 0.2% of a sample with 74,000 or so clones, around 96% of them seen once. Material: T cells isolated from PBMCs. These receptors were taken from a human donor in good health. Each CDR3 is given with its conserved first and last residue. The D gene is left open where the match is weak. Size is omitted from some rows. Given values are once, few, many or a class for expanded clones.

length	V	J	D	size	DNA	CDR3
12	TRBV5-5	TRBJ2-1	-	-	TGTGCCAGCCAGGGACTCAACAATGAGCAGTTCTTC	CASQGLNNEQFF
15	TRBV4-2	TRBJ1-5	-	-	TGTGCCAGCAGCCAGGAACAGGGCAGCAATCAGCCCCAGCATTTT	CASSQEQGSNQPQHF
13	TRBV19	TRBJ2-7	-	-	TGTGCCAGTAGTCCGAGTCCCCTCTACGAGCAGTACTTC	CASSPSPLYEQYF
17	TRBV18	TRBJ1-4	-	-	TGTGCCAGCTCATCTGGGGACCCTTGGGGGGCTAATGAAAAACTGTTTTTT	CASSSGDPWGANEKLFF
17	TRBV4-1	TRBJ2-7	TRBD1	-	TGCGCCAGCAGCCAAGATACCCCGGGACAGTTCTCCTACGAGCAGTACTTC	CASSQDTPGQFSYEQYF
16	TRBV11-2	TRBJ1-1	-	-	TGTGCCAGCAGTGTTCGTGGGGGGGCGACGAACACTGAAGCTTTCTTT	CASSVRGGATNTEAFF
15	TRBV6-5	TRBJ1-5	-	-	TGTGCCAGCAGTACTCTCAGGGCGGGCAATCAGCCCCAGCATTTT	CASSTLRAGNQPQHF
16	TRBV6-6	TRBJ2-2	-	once	TGTGCCAGCAGTTACCGCCGGGAAGGCGACACCGGGGAGCTGTTTTTT	CASSYRREGDTGELFF
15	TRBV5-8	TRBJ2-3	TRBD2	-	TGTGCCAGCAGCTCCACTAGCGGGGGTTCAGATACGCAGTATTTT	CASSSTSGGSDTQYF
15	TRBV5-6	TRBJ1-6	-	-	TGTGCCAGCAGCTTCCGACAGGAATATAATTCACCCCTCCACTTT	CASSFRQEYNSPLHF
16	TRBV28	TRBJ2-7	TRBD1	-	TGTGCCAGCAACCTTAGGACTGGGACAGGCTTCTACGAGCAGTACTTC	CASNLRTGTGFYEQYF
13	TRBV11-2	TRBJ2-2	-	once	TGTGCCAGCAGCTTCACGGGGGCCGGGGAGCTGTTTTTT	CASSFTGAGELFF
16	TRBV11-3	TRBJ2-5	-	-	TGTGCCAGCAGCTTAGAGGCGGGGGCCTACCAAGAGACCCAGTACTTC	CASSLEAGAYQETQYF
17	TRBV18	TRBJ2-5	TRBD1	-	TGTGCCAGCTCACCTTCCGATCGACAGGGGACTGGGGAGACCCAGTACTTC	CASSPSDRQGTGETQYF
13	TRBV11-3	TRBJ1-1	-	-	TGTGCCAGCAGCTCCACGGTGAACACTGAAGCTTTCTTT	CASSSTVNTEAFF
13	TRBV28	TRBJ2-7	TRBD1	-	TGTGCCAGCAGCTCGGGACAGGGGAATGGGCAGTACTTC	CASSSGQGNGQYF
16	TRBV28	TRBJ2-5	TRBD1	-	TGTGCCAGCAGTTTATGGGGACAGGGCCTCCAAGAGACCCAGTACTTC	CASSLWGQGLQETQYF
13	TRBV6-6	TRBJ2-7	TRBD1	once	TGTGCCAGCATGGGGGGACAGGGGCGCGAGCAGTACTTC	CASMGGQGREQYF